This is a list of T cell receptor beta chains from one sample in a study of T-cell memory formation after mild COVID-19. A single record per CDR3 protein comes from TCRdb applying MiXCR to the 5' RACE reads. The data hold 50,000 to 75,000 distinct CDR3 sequences, with about a tenth observed a single time. Source material: PBMCs or a T cell subset sorted from them (not recorded which). These TCRs come from a man aged 18 to 35 who had mild COVID-19 (a few samples of this study predate the infection). Cell type and time point are not known. Each CDR3 is given with its conserved first and last residue. A D gene is named only where the DNA matches it firmly. Only part of the rows carry a size: once, few, many, or a class if the clone is expanded.

CDR3nt	CDR3aa	d_gene	v_gene	j_gene	abundance
TGTGCCAGCAGCTCCGTTACTGGACAGGGGCTGGAGACCCAGTACTTC	CASSSVTGQGLETQYF	TRBD1	TRBV5-6	TRBJ2-5	few
TGCGCCAGCAGCTTGCGGCCGAGCGGAGCCAACGTCCTGACTTTC	CASSLRPSGANVLTF	-	TRBV5-1	TRBJ2-6	-
TGCGCCAGCAGCACCGGGACTAGCGGGAAGAGCTCCTACAATGAGCAGTTCTTC	CASSTGTSGKSSYNEQFF	TRBD2	TRBV5-1	TRBJ2-1	many
TGTGCCAGCAGTTTACGCAGGGGGGGCCGTAATGAGCAGTTCTTC	CASSLRRGGRNEQFF	-	TRBV12-3/TRBV12-4	TRBJ2-1	few
TGTGCCAGCTCCCTTATAAGCTACGAGCAGTACTTC	CASSLISYEQYF	-	TRBV18	TRBJ2-7	-
TGTGCCAGCAGCCAAGATCCTGGGGGGCCCCAGCATTTT	CASSQDPGGPQHF	-	TRBV4-2	TRBJ1-5	-
TGTGCCACCAGCAGTACGGTGGATCAGTTCTTC	CATSSTVDQFF	-	TRBV15	TRBJ2-1	-
TGCAGCGTTGCGGGACTAGCGGGGGGGCGTTCTTACAATGAGCAGTTCTTC	CSVAGLAGGRSYNEQFF	TRBD2	TRBV29-1	TRBJ2-1	few
TGCGCCAGCAGCTTGGTACCAGCGGATTACGAGCAGTACTTC	CASSLVPADYEQYF	-	TRBV5-1	TRBJ2-7	-
TGTGCCAGCACCCAACAGGGGTACGGAAACACCATATATTTT	CASTQQGYGNTIYF	TRBD1	TRBV6-5	TRBJ1-3	-
TGCGCCAGCAGCTTGGCCGTGCGGGCGTTCCAAGAGACCCAGTACTTC	CASSLAVRAFQETQYF	-	TRBV5-1	TRBJ2-5	-
TGTGCCATCAGTGAGTCGAACACCGGGGAGCTGTTTTTT	CAISESNTGELFF	-	TRBV10-3	TRBJ2-2	many
TGCGCCAGCAGCCCAGGGACTCTTAACTATGGCTACACCTTC	CASSPGTLNYGYTF	-	TRBV5-1	TRBJ1-2	few
TGTGCCAGCAGTCTAAACCCCGGGACAGGGGGTTCACCCCTCCACTTT	CASSLNPGTGGSPLHF	TRBD1	TRBV12-3/TRBV12-4	TRBJ1-6	-
TGTGCCAGCAGCCGACCCGGACAGACTGAAAAACTGTTTTTT	CASSRPGQTEKLFF	-	TRBV6-5	TRBJ1-4	few
TGTGCCAGCAGCTTAGAGCGACACGTCGGTTATGCTTTCTTT	CASSLERHVGYAFF	-	TRBV7-2	TRBJ1-1	-
TGTGCCAGCAGACCTCCGGGACTAGAAGCCGGGGAGCTGTTTTTT	CASRPPGLEAGELFF	TRBD2	TRBV7-2	TRBJ2-2	few
TGTGCCAGCAGTTTAACTAGTAGGGGAGAGACCCAGTACTTC	CASSLTSRGETQYF	-	TRBV7-2	TRBJ2-5	-
TGTGCCAGCAGCCCTCCGGGTGCCAAAAACATTCAGTACTTC	CASSPPGAKNIQYF	-	TRBV11-2	TRBJ2-4	many
TGTGCCAGCAGCTTTGCTCCCCACAATGAGCAGTTCTTC	CASSFAPHNEQFF	-	TRBV5-6	TRBJ2-1	many
TGCGCCAGCAGCTTGTTGATGGGCTCTGGAAACACCATATATTTT	CASSLLMGSGNTIYF	-	TRBV5-1	TRBJ1-3	few
TGTGCCAGTAGTATCGCGACAGGGGATAGCAATCAGCCCCAGCATTTT	CASSIATGDSNQPQHF	TRBD1	TRBV19	TRBJ1-5	-
TGTGCCAGCAGTTTGGGCGGGACAGCTGGGGCCAACGTCCTGACTTTC	CASSLGGTAGANVLTF	-	TRBV5-8	TRBJ2-6	few
TGTGCCAGCGGCCGGACCCCAAGGAGCACAGATACGCAGTATTTT	CASGRTPRSTDTQYF	-	TRBV12-3/TRBV12-4	TRBJ2-3	-
TGTGCCAGCAGCCCTAGGGGCTTTACTAGCGGGGCCTCCTCCTACAATGAGCAGTTCTTC	CASSPRGFTSGASSYNEQFF	TRBD2	TRBV7-2	TRBJ2-1	few
TGTGCCAGCAGCCATCAGGGGTACTATGGCTACACCTTC	CASSHQGYYGYTF	-	TRBV3-1	TRBJ1-2	once
TGTGCCAGCAGCTTAGGTACTACCCGGGAGACCCAGTACTTC	CASSLGTTRETQYF	-	TRBV7-2	TRBJ2-5	many
TGTGCCAGCAGCTTAGCGCCCGGCTTTAAGGATGGCTACACCTTC	CASSLAPGFKDGYTF	-	TRBV7-9	TRBJ1-2	-
TGCGCCAGCAGCCAAGACGGGACTCGAGGAAACACCATATATTTT	CASSQDGTRGNTIYF	-	TRBV4-3	TRBJ1-3	few
TGCGCCAGCAGCTTGGAAGGTAGTCAGCCCCAGCATTTT	CASSLEGSQPQHF	-	TRBV5-1	TRBJ1-5	-
TGTGCCAGCTCACCAACGGCGGGGGACACTGAAGCTTTCTTT	CASSPTAGDTEAFF	-	TRBV18	TRBJ1-1	-
TGTGCCAGCTCACCAAACTACGAGCAGTACTTC	CASSPNYEQYF	-	TRBV18	TRBJ2-7	-